This T cell receptor (beta chain) appears in the sequencing data of a study of regulatory T cells in long-lasting Graves disease. This clonotype has a count of ten or more. The sample's time point: newly diagnosed GD, antithyroid drugs for less than 3 months. Making the TCR library involved RNA that had been extracted from PBMCs. The germline V gene has CDR1 SGHRS and CDR2 YFSETQ. The CDR3 is made up of 13 amino acids. V was trimmed by 3 bases and J by 6 bases, leaving 12 bases between them. Arm-PCR with iRepertoire HTBI primers amplified the CDR3 regions for these TCR beta libraries. TCRdb analysed the multiplex PCR reads with MiXCR anew, one entry per CDR3 protein. The sample lists about 220,000 distinct CDR3 sequences, 15% to 20% seen once, with 12% in the top ten. This sample also appeared in a second study, on T cells in Graves' hyperthyroidism and ophthalmopathy.

The rearrangement links TRBV5-1 to TRBJ2-5; D call uncertain. This specimen was peripheral blood mononuclear cells (PBMCs), taken at new diagnosis, from a patient treated with antithyroid drugs. This receptor was obtained from a young woman with Graves disease. CDR3 sequence (DNA): TGCGCCAGCAGCTGGGATCTGTGGAAGACCCAGTACTTC. This sequence encodes CASSWDLWKTQYF.